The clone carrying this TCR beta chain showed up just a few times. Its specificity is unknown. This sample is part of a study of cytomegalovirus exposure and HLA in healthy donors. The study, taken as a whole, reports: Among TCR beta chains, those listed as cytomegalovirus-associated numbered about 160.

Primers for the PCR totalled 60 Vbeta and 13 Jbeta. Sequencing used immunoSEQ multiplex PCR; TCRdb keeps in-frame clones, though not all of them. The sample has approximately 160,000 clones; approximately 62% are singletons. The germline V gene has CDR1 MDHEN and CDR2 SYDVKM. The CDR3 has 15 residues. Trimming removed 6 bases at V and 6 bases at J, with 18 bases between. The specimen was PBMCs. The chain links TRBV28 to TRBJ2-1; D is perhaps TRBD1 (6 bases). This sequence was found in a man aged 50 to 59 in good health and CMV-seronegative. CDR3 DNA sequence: TGTGCCAGCAGCCCCAGGGGCGTCTCCCTCAATGAGCAGTTCTTC. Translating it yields CASSPRGVSLNEQFF. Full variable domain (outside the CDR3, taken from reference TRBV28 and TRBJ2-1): DVKVTQSSRYLVKRTGEKVFLECVQDMDHENMFWYRQDPGLGLRLIYFSYDVKMKEKGDIPEGYSVSREKKERFSLILESASTNQTSMYLCASSPRGVSLNEQFFGPGTRLTVL.